The present T cell receptor beta chain was sequenced within a study of blood T cell repertoires in COVID-19. Study context: Sources were T cells, B-cell-depleted T cells, or PBMCs; the material itself was cDNA or gDNA.

Clones were sequenced by immunoSEQ multiplex PCR, and TCRdb holds only the in-frame ones, with some missing. The table includes 250,000 or so clones, more than 75% detected once. Deletions cut 4 bases from V and 0 bases from J, with 12 bases between. Germline V lookup: CDR1 SEHNR, CDR2 FQNEAQ (reference sequence). This CDR3 comprises 15 residues. Sequencing was carried out using peripheral blood. This chain connects TRBV7-9 to TRBJ1-1; tentatively, D is TRBD1 (5 bases). The receptor was isolated from a woman in her 40s who had recovered from COVID-19. The CDR3 DNA follows: TGTGCCAGCAGCTCCCTGGGGGGGGTGAACACTGAAGCTTTCTTT. Translating gives CASSSLGGVNTEAFF.